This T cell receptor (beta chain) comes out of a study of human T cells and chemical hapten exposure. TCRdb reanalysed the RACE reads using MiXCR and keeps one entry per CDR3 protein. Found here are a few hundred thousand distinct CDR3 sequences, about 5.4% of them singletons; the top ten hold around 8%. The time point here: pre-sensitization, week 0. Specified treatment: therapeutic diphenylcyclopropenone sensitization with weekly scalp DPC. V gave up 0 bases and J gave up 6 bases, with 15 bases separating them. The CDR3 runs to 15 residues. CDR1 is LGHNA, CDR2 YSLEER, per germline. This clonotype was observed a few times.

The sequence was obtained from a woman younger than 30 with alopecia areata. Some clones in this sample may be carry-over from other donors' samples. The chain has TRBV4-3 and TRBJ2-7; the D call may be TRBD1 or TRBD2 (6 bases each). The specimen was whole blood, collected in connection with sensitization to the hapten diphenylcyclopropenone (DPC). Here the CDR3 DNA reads TGCGCCAGCAGCCAAGATCCGGGGGCGACCTTCGAGCAGTACTTC. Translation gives CASSQDPGATFEQYF.